This T cell receptor beta chain was observed in a study of shared clonotypes between healthy human individuals. Study conclusions and caveats: Represented genetic and exposure-history diversity was restricted by having few donors.

An even split of each subset's genomic DNA across several immunoSEQ plates was performed. In the original analysis: Filtering differed since immunoSEQ provided only junctions, with no quality scores. Sequencing used immunoSEQ multiplex PCR; TCRdb keeps in-frame clones, though not all of them. V, J and clone size were drawn from that table, and D and trimming were deduced from the DNA. Of about 1 million clones in the sample, around 74% were seen once. Remarks on this clone: Its cognate antigen is unknown.

The germline V and J ends were trimmed by 4 bases and 4 bases, with 14 bases remaining between them. The V gene's germline CDR1 is SEHNR and CDR2 FQNEAQ (reference sequence). CDR3 size: 16 residues. This clonotype was sampled from a man aged 18 to 29 in good health. The source material was memory CD4+ T cells sorted from blood. Subset here: CD45RA-negative fraction. The J gene is TRBJ2-6, the V gene TRBV7-9, with D possibly being TRBD1 (6 bases). The CDR3 coding sequence is TGTGCCAGCAGCTCGGCAGGGGTTTCCGGGGCCAACGTCCTGACTTTC. This gives the protein CASSSAGVSGANVLTF.